This TCR beta chain was sequenced for a study of T cells in Graves' hyperthyroidism and ophthalmopathy. V gave up 6 bases and J gave up 0 bases, with 18 bases separating them. Germline V gene lookup returns CDR1 MNHEY and CDR2 SVGEGT. The CDR3 length is 18 residues. This clonotype appeared many times. Amplification yielded TCR beta CDR3 regions, with RNA transcripts as the source. When the TCR CDR3 underwent first-round RT-PCR, the HTBI primer set was used. Each CDR3 protein is one row after TCRdb ran MiXCR on the multiplex PCR reads. The sample lists about 610,000 distinct CDR3 sequences, around 15% seen once, with about 3.9% in the top ten.

Sequenced sample: blood. This clonotype was obtained from a woman aged 40 to 50 with Graves' ophthalmopathy. This sequence joins TRBV6-2 or TRBV6-3 and TRBJ2-6; unclear D gene. This chain's CDR3 is CASSKVGSTRSGANVLTF. The DNA of the CDR3 is TGTGCCAGCAGCAAGGTCGGCAGCACACGCTCTGGGGCCAACGTCCTGACTTTC.